The next 10 T cell receptor beta chains were all read from a single sample in a study of T cells in Graves' hyperthyroidism and ophthalmopathy. The CDR3 regions of TCR beta were amplified from RNA transcripts. HTBI primers drove first-round RT-PCR of the TCR CDR3. TCRdb re-called the multiplex PCR reads through MiXCR, storing one row per CDR3 protein. The repertoire holds about 200,000 distinct CDR3 sequences, with around 16% as singletons. Sequenced input: blood. The receptors come from a woman in her forties or fifties with Graves' hyperthyroidism.

This clonotype was counted ten times or more. The chain uses TRBV6-2 or TRBV6-3 and TRBJ1-2, with a tentative D call TRBD1 (6 bases). The CDR3 is 12 amino acids. The V and J ends lost 7 bases and 2 bases respectively, with 8 bases between them. Looked up from germline, CDR1 is MNHEY and CDR2 is SVGEGT. The CDR3 region has the DNA TGTGCCAGCATACAGGGCAACTATGGCTACACCTTC. Protein: CASIQGNYGYTF.

Many counts were recorded for this clonotype. The V and J genes are TRBV7-2 and TRBJ2-1; TRBD2 might be the D (7 bases). This CDR3 spans 15 amino acids. Trimming left V 2 bases short and J 6 bases short, with 14 bases between. CDR1 and CDR2 from the germline V gene are SGHTA and FQGNSA. The CDR3 reads CASSLRGAGVNEQFF. CDR3 in DNA: TGTGCCAGCAGCTTAAGGGGGGCGGGAGTCAATGAGCAGTTCTTC.

Only a few counts were recorded for this clonotype. The chain recombines TRBV12-3 or TRBV12-4 with TRBJ1-5; D call uncertain. This CDR3 has 12 amino acids. V gave up 5 bases and J gave up 3 bases, with 5 bases separating them. The CDR3 is CASSLDNQPQHF. In DNA form, the CDR3 reads TGTGCCAGCAGTCTTGACAATCAGCCCCAGCATTTT.

This clonotype was seen at least ten times. The V gene is TRBV10-3, the J gene TRBJ1-1; no clear D gene. From germline, CDR1 is ENHRY and CDR2 SYGVKD. CDR3 length: 14 residues. The V gene lost 0 bases and the J gene lost 8 bases, with 13 bases spanning the gap. The DNA for the CDR3 is TGTGCCATCAGTGAGTCGCCGGTCGGAATAGAAGCTTTCTTT. It is translated as CAISESPVGIEAFF.

This clonotype came up many times. V usage is TRBV7-2 and J usage is TRBJ1-5; D is unclear. V was cut by 5 bases and J by 3 bases, with 5 bases left in between. Germline CDR1 is SGHTA and CDR2 is FQGNSA. This CDR3 is 12 amino acids long. In DNA form, the CDR3 reads TGTGCCAGCAGCGTCCTCAATCAGCCCCAGCATTTT. This sequence encodes CASSVLNQPQHF.

J is TRBJ2-1 and V is TRBV10-3; D call uncertain. This CDR3 is 15 amino acids long. V was cut by 4 bases and J by 2 bases, with 12 bases left in between. Germline CDR1 and CDR2: ENHRY and SYGVKD. DNA for the CDR3: TGTGCCATCAGTGCGGGTGGGAATGCCTACAATGAGCAGTTCTTC. It specifies CAISAGGNAYNEQFF.

In this sample, this clonotype turned up many times. V and J are TRBV10-3 and TRBJ2-5; TRBD1 aligns across 8 bases. The trim removed 6 bases at V and 3 bases at J, leaving 9 bases unmatched. CDR3 length equals 15 residues. Germline assignment: CDR1 ENHRY and CDR2 SYGVKD. CDR3 coding DNA: TGTGCCATCAGGAAAACACAGGGGGTGGAAGAGACCCAGTACTTC. The encoded protein is CAIRKTQGVEETQYF.

The rearrangement joins TRBV5-1 to TRBJ2-7, with 7 bases identical to TRBD2. V was clipped by 0 bases and J by 5 bases; unmatched bases: 14. The CDR3 totals 17 residues. Germline lookup yields CDR1 SGHRS and CDR2 YFSETQ. The chain's CDR3 is CASSLARDAGVADEQYF. The CDR3 nucleotides are TGCGCCAGCAGCTTGGCCAGGGACGCGGGAGTCGCGGACGAGCAGTACTTC. Complete variable domain (other parts from reference TRBV5-1 and TRBJ2-7): KAGVTQTPRYLIKTRGQQVTLSCSPISGHRSVSWYQQTPGQGLQFLFEYFSETQRNKGNFPGRFSGRQFSNSRSEMNVSTLELGDSALYLCASSLARDAGVADEQYFGPGTRLTVT.

In this sample, this clonotype turned up a few times. The V and J genes are TRBV27 and TRBJ1-3; no definite D call. This CDR3 spans 16 amino acids. The ends were cut back, 6 bases at V and 0 bases at J, with 15 bases in the middle. The V gene's germline CDR1 is MNHEY and CDR2 SMNVEV (reference sequence). CDR3 amino acids: CASRGSYRSSGNTIYF. The CDR3 DNA follows: TGTGCCAGCAGGGGGTCGTACCGGAGCTCTGGAAACACCATATATTTT.

The chain is built from TRBV20-1 and TRBJ2-1, with D unresolved. CDR1 and CDR2 from the germline V gene are DFQATT and SNEGSKA (reference sequence). Trimming shortened V by 2 bases and J by 6 bases, and 14 bases separated the two germline ends. The CDR3 loop spans 14 amino acids. CDR3 in DNA: TGCAGTGCTAGACTCTGGGCAGCCATCAATGAGCAGTTCTTC. The encoded protein is CSARLWAAINEQFF.